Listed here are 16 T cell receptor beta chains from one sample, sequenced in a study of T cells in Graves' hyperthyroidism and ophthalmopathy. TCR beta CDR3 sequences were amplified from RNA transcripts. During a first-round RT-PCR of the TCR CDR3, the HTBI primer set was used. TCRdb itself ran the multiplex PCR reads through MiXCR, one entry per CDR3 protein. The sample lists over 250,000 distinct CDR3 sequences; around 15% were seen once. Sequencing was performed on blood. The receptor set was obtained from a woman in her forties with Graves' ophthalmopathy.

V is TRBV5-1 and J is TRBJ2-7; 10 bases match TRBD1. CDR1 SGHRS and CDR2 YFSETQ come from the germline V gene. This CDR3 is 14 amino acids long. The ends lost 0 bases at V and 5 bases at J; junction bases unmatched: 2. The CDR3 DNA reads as TGCGCCAGCAGCTTGGTGGACAGGGGGGACGAGCAGTACTTC. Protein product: CASSLVDRGDEQYF.

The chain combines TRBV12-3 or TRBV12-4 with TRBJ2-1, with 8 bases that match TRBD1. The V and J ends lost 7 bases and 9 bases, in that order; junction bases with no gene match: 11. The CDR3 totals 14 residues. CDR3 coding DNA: TGTGCCAGCAAAAAGGACAGGGTAATTGGTGAGCAGTTCTTC. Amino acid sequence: CASKKDRVIGEQFF.

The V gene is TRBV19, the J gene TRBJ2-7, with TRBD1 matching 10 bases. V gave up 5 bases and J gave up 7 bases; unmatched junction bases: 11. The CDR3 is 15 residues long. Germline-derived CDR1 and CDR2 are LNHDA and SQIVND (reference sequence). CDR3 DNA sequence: TGTGCCAGTAGTTCCCCGGGACAGGGGATTTGGGAGCAGTACTTC. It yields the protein CASSSPGQGIWEQYF.

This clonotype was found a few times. The DNA for the CDR3 is TGTGCCATCAGTGAGAATGAAAGTCACAATGAGCAGTTCTTC. It codes for CAISENESHNEQFF. The gene calls are TRBV10-3 and TRBJ2-1, with D unresolved. The V gene lost 2 bases and the J gene lost 5 bases, with 10 bases spanning the gap. Germline loops: CDR1 ENHRY, CDR2 SYGVKD. This CDR3 region has 14 residues.

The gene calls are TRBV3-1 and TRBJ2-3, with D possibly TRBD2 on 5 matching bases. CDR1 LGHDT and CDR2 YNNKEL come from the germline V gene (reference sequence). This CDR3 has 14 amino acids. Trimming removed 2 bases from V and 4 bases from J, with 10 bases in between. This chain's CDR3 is CASSQFPGADTQYF. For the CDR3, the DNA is TGTGCCAGCAGCCAATTTCCCGGGGCAGATACGCAGTATTTT.

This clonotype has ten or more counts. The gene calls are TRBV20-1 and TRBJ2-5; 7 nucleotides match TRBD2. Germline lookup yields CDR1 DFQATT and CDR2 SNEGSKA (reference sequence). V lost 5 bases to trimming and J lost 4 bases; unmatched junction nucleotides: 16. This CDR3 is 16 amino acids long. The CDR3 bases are TGCAGTGCTGGGGGAGTGACCGGACTAGAGCTAGAGACCCAGTACTTC. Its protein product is CSAGGVTGLELETQYF.

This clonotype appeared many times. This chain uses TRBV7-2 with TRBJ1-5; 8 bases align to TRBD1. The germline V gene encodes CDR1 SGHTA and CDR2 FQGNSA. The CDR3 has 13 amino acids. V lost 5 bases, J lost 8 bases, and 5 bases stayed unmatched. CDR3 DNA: TGTGCCAGCAGCAAGGACAGGGTGAAGCCCCAGCATTTT. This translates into CASSKDRVKPQHF.

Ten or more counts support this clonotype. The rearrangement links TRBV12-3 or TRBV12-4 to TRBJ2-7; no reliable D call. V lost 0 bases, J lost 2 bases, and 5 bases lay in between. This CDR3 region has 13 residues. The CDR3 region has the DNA TGTGCCAGCAGTTTAGCCCTAACCTACGAGCAGTACTTC. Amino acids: CASSLALTYEQYF.

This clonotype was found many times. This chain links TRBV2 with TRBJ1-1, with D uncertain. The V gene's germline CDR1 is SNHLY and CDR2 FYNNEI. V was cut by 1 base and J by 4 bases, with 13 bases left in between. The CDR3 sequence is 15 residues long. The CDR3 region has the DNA TGTGCCAGCAGTGAAGTCGGGTACTCGGGCACTGAAGCTTTCTTT. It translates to CASSEVGYSGTEAFF.

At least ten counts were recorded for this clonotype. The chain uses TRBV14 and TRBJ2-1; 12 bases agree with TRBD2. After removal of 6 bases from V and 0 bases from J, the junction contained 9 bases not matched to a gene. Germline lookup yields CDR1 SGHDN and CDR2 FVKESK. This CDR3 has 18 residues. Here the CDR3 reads CASSWASGRAGSYNEQFF. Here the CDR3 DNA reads TGTGCCAGCAGTTGGGCTAGCGGGAGGGCCGGCTCCTACAATGAGCAGTTCTTC. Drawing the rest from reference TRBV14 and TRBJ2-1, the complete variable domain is EAGVTQFPSHSVIEKGQTVTLRCDPISGHDNLYWYRRVMGKEIKFLLHFVKESKQDESGMPNNRFLAERTGGTYSTLKVQPAELEDSGVYFCASSWASGRAGSYNEQFFGPGTRLTVL.

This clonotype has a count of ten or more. The CDR3 here is CASSLRTGPNQPQHF. As DNA, the CDR3 is TGTGCCAGTAGTTTAAGGACAGGCCCCAATCAGCCCCAGCATTTT. This chain uses TRBV19 with TRBJ1-5; 7 nucleotides line up with TRBD1. CDR1 is LNHDA and CDR2 is SQIVND in the germline V gene (reference sequence). The CDR3 is made up of 15 amino acids. The junction had 7 bases not matched to a gene; V was cut back by 5 bases and J by 3 bases.

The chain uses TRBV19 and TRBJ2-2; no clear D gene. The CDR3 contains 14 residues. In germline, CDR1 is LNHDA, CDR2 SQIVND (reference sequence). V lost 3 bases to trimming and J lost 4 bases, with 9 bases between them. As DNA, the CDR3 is TGTGCCAGTAGTATGGGGTCCCTCACCGGGGAGCTGTTTTTT. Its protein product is CASSMGSLTGELFF.

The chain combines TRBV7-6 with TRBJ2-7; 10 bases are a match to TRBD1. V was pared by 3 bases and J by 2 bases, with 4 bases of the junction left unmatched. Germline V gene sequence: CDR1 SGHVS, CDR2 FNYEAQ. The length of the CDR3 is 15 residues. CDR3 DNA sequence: TGTGCCAGCAGCTTGGGACAGGGGAAAGCCTACGAGCAGTACTTC. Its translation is CASSLGQGKAYEQYF.

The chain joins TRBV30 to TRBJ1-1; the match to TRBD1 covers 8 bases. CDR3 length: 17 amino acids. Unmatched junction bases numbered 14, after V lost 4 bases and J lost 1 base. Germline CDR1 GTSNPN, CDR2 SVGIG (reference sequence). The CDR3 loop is CAWTRTGSRLPNTEAFF. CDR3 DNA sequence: TGTGCCTGGACCAGGACAGGGAGTAGATTACCGAACACTGAAGCTTTCTTT.

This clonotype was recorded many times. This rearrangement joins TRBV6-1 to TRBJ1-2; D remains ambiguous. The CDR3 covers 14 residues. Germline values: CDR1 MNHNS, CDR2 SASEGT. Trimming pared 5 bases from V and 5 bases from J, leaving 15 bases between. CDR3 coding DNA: TGTGCCAGCAGTTCCCCAAAAACCGGGTATGGCTACACCTTC. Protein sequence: CASSSPKTGYGYTF.

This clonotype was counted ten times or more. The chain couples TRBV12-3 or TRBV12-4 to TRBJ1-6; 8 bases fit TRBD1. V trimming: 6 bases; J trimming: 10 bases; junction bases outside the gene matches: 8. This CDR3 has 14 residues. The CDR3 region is CASRSGQGGSPLHF. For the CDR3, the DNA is TGTGCCAGCAGATCCGGACAGGGCGGATCACCCCTCCACTTT.